Listed here is a single T cell receptor beta chain. Its antigen remains unidentified. Base qualities were left out, and no much larger clone turns up one base away. This entry belongs to a study of control samples from healthy donors and cancer patients (dated by TCRdb to 2018 to 2020). Trimming takes 2 bases off V and 0 bases off J; junction bases not matched to a gene: 7. From cysteine to phenylalanine, the CDR3 is 19 amino acids long. Only the CDR3 region is kept as DNA, spanning 57 bases read in frame from base 1. Per the germline V gene, ENHRY is the CDR1 and SYGVKD is the CDR2. Library preparation used the immunoSEQ multiplex PCR assay. TCRdb took this table from immuneACCESS and kept in-frame rearrangements with V and J called. Such tables lack part of the clones; where checked against another copy, unresolved V genes explain under half of the gap, and the rest is unexplained. This sample gives about 44,000 clones in total; around 87% of them show up just once. 10% of the sample is held by the ten biggest clonotypes.

Sequencing used PBMCs. Here the chain combines TRBV10-3 and TRBJ2-3; 14 central bases correspond to TRBD2. This TCR came from a woman aged 60-75 years with lung cancer. The CDR3 protein is CAISEGLAGGLMSTDTQYF. Here is the DNA: TGTGCCATCAGTGAGGGACTAGCGGGGGGACTGATGAGCACAGATACGCAGTATTTT.